The 24 T cell receptor beta chains below come from one sample, sequenced in a study of CD8 T cells in ankylosing spondylitis. These receptors are not linked to any known antigen. Study-wide results and limits: It appeared that ankylosing spondylitis blood was characterized by a TCR beta motif of roughly 8 highly homologous variants.

TCRdb processed the 5' RACE reads anew with MiXCR; each CDR3 protein has one entry. The sample gives 450,000 or so distinct CDR3 sequences, 25% to 30% of which show up once; 0.89% is in the top ten. Sequenced sample: blood, either unsorted or a sorted T cell fraction (not recorded which). All receptors come from a male donor with ankylosing spondylitis.

This clonotype was found once. V usage is TRBV28 and J usage is TRBJ1-1, with D perhaps matching TRBD1 (5 bases). Trimming stripped 5 bases from V and 5 bases from J, with 21 bases between. Per germline, CDR1 MDHEN and CDR2 SYDVKM. This CDR3 has 16 amino acids. In nucleotides, the CDR3 is TGTGCCAGCAGTCAAATAGGGGCAGGTGATCGGACTGAAGCTTTCTTT. Protein sequence: CASSQIGAGDRTEAFF.

J is TRBJ1-1 and V is TRBV5-1; the D gene is possibly TRBD1 (6 bases). Germline V gene lookup returns CDR1 SGHRS and CDR2 YFSETQ. This CDR3 is 16 amino acids long. V was clipped by 1 base and J by 1 base, with 14 bases between them. For the CDR3, the DNA is TGCGCCAGCAGCTTGCTGGCAGGGGCGCGGAACACTGAAGCTTTCTTT. It codes for CASSLLAGARNTEAFF.

V usage is TRBV18 and J usage is TRBJ2-7, with 10 positions matching TRBD2. The V gene's germline CDR1 is KGHSH and CDR2 LQKENI. CDR3 length: 12 residues. Germline trimming cut 5 bases from V and 12 bases from J; bases unmatched to any gene: 7. DNA for the CDR3: TGTGCCAGCTCATCTAGCGGGGGAGTGTGGTACGTC. It specifies CASSSSGGVWYV.

CDR3 loop: CASSLNRGGDQPQHF. As DNA, the CDR3 is TGTGCCAGCAGCTTAAACAGGGGAGGGGATCAGCCCCAGCATTTT. This chain uses TRBV7-2 with TRBJ1-5; 7 bases agree with TRBD1. With 2 bases clipped from V and 5 bases from J, the junction kept 6 bases outside the gene matches. Per germline, CDR1 SGHTA and CDR2 FQGNSA. The CDR3 covers 15 residues. Full variable domain (rest looked up from reference TRBV7-2 and TRBJ1-5): GAGVSQSPSNKVTEKGKDVELRCDPISGHTALYWYRQSLGQGLEFLIYFQGNSAPDKSGLPSDRFSAERTGGSVSTLTIQRTQQEDSAVYLCASSLNRGGDQPQHFGDGTRLSIL.

This clonotype was counted a few times. The genes are TRBV27 and TRBJ2-7; 9 bases line up with TRBD1. CDR1 and CDR2 from the germline V gene are MNHEY and SMNVEV (reference sequence). The CDR3 runs 15 residues. V dropped 6 bases and J dropped 5; count of bases not matched to a gene: 11. In nucleotides, the CDR3 is TGTGCCAGCAGCCAATACAGGGGGCGTAGGGACGAGCAGTACTTC. Translating it yields CASSQYRGRRDEQYF.

This clonotype was seen more than once but under ten times. V and J are TRBV29-1 and TRBJ1-6; D perhaps matches TRBD1 (6 bases). Germline V gives CDR1 SQVTM, CDR2 ANQGSEA. Trimming left V 5 bases short and J 10 bases short, with 15 bases between. CDR3 size: 13 residues. CDR3 DNA: TGCAGCGTTCGGACAGTTTCTTCCTCACCCCTCCACTTT. Its translation is CSVRTVSSSPLHF.

The DNA for the CDR3 is TGTGCCAGCTCACCAGAACAGGGGGCGGCTGGAAACACCATATATTTT. This codes for CASSPEQGAAGNTIYF. The V call is TRBV18, the J call TRBJ1-3; 9 bases are shared with TRBD1. The CDR3 spans 16 residues. V was pared by 2 bases and J by 2 bases, with 4 bases of the junction left unmatched. In germline, CDR1 is KGHSH, CDR2 LQKENI.

This clonotype was seen ten or more times. An end of the junction differs from the germline gene, which may be a read error. This sequence joins TRBV5-1 and TRBJ2-1; possibly TRBD2 for D (5 bases). The CDR3 consists of 15 residues. Germline V gives CDR1 SGHRS, CDR2 YFSETQ. As DNA, the CDR3 is TGTGCCAGCAGCTTAGATCGGGGAGCCTACAATGAGCAGTTCTTC. Translating gives CASSLDRGAYNEQFF.

V and J are TRBV20-1 and TRBJ2-5, with 7 positions matching TRBD2. Trimming removed 6 bases from V and 0 bases from J; junction bases left unmatched: 13. CDR3 length equals 16 residues. Per the germline V gene, CDR1 is DFQATT and CDR2 is SNEGSKA (reference sequence). The CDR3 region is CSARPAGVRNQETQYF. In DNA form, the CDR3 reads TGCAGTGCACGTCCGGCGGGAGTAAGGAACCAAGAGACCCAGTACTTC.

This clonotype came up many times. CDR3 sequence: CASSPTGESYGYTF. CDR3 DNA sequence: TGCGCCAGCAGCCCCACAGGGGAGAGCTATGGCTACACCTTC. The chain uses TRBV5-1 and TRBJ1-2; 7 positions match TRBD1. The CDR3 covers 14 residues. Germline CDR1 SGHRS, CDR2 YFSETQ. J was trimmed by 4 bases and V by 4 bases; bases with no gene match: 7.

The chain links TRBV24-1 to TRBJ1-2; D not resolved. This CDR3 spans 14 amino acids. Per germline, CDR1 KGHDR and CDR2 SFDVKD. Trimming shortened V by 1 base and J by 4 bases, and 9 bases separated the two germline ends. CDR3: CATSDFRFPYGYTF. As DNA, the CDR3 is TGTGCCACCAGTGATTTCAGGTTCCCCTATGGCTACACCTTC.

DNA of the CDR3: TGTGCCACCAGTGACTCCACCGGGACAGGGGCGTACTACGAGCAGTACTTC. This gives the protein CATSDSTGTGAYYEQYF. The gene calls are TRBV24-1 and TRBJ2-7; 10 bases align to TRBD1. CDR3 size: 17 residues. Germline V gives CDR1 KGHDR, CDR2 SFDVKD. V gave up 4 bases and J gave up 3 bases; unmatched junction bases: 11.

The V and J genes are TRBV30 and TRBJ2-5; no firm D call. V was trimmed by 2 bases and J by 3 bases, leaving 7 bases between them. Germline loops: CDR1 GTSNPN, CDR2 SVGIG (reference sequence). The CDR3 has 12 residues. DNA of the CDR3: TGTGCCTGGAGTAAAGATAAAGAGACCCAGTACTTC. Protein product: CAWSKDKETQYF.

This sequence joins TRBV6-1 and TRBJ2-1; perhaps TRBD2 as D (6 bases). V dropped 7 bases and J dropped 9 bases, with 28 bases sitting between them. The CDR3 spans 17 residues. Germline V gene data show CDR1 as MNHNS and CDR2 as SASEGT. DNA of the CDR3: TGTGCCAGCACTCCGGAGAGTGGCATGGACTACGGGCTTGAGCAGTTCTTC. It encodes CASTPESGMDYGLEQFF.

This rearrangement joins TRBV5-6 to TRBJ1-5; D gene unclear. This CDR3 spans 14 amino acids. Per the germline V gene, CDR1 is SGHDT and CDR2 is YYEEEE. Trimming shortened V by 1 base and J by 7 bases, and 12 bases separated the two germline ends. The CDR3 spells CASSLSGLGQPQHF. CDR3 DNA sequence: TGTGCCAGCAGCTTGTCGGGATTGGGCCAGCCCCAGCATTTT.

This clonotype was observed a few times. The chain recombines TRBV5-1 with TRBJ2-3, with 8 bases fitting TRBD2. In germline, CDR1 is SGHRS, CDR2 YFSETQ. Trimming removed 3 bases from V and 0 bases from J; junction bases left unmatched: 6. The CDR3 is 16 residues long. The CDR3 DNA follows: TGCGCCAGCAGCTCTGGGACTAGGATTAGCACAGATACGCAGTATTTT. Its translation is CASSSGTRISTDTQYF. Full variable domain (outside the CDR3, taken from reference TRBV5-1 and TRBJ2-3): KAGVTQTPRYLIKTRGQQVTLSCSPISGHRSVSWYQQTPGQGLQFLFEYFSETQRNKGNFPGRFSGRQFSNSRSEMNVSTLELGDSALYLCASSSGTRISTDTQYFGPGTRLTVL.

V usage is TRBV6-5 and J usage is TRBJ2-5; no clear D gene. The V end lost 2 bases, the J end lost 1 base, and 17 bases lay between the germline ends. The CDR3 is made up of 17 amino acids. Per germline, CDR1 MNHEY and CDR2 SVGAGI. CDR3: CASSYHYLIRAQETQYF. DNA of the CDR3: TGTGCCAGCAGTTACCACTATTTGATTAGGGCCCAAGAGACCCAGTACTTC.

The chain couples TRBV11-2 to TRBJ2-5; a weak D match, TRBD1 (7 bases). The germline V gene encodes CDR1 SGHAT and CDR2 FQNNGV. This CDR3 region has 17 residues. Deletions cut 3 bases from V and 4 bases from J, with 21 bases between. The CDR3 reads CASSLDFSTGRLETQYF. CDR3 sequence (DNA): TGTGCCAGCAGCTTGGATTTTTCGACAGGGAGGTTAGAGACCCAGTACTTC.

This clonotype has more than one count but fewer than ten. V and J are TRBV5-1 and TRBJ2-7; the match to TRBD1 covers 8 bases. The CDR3 is 13 residues long. V was clipped by 4 bases and J by 7 bases; unmatched bases: 7. Germline CDR1 and CDR2: SGHRS and YFSETQ. The CDR3 region is CASSIGQGGEQYF. The CDR3 DNA reads as TGCGCCAGCAGCATAGGACAGGGTGGGGAGCAGTACTTC.

This clonotype was recorded at least ten times. This chain links TRBV5-1 with TRBJ2-2; the D gene is possibly TRBD2 (5 bases). CDR1 and CDR2 (germline): SGHRS, YFSETQ. The CDR3 spans 15 residues. V lost 0 bases and J 3 bases, leaving 9 bases between the germline ends. This CDR3 reads CASSLVAGDTGELFF. The CDR3 nucleotides read TGCGCCAGCAGCTTGGTCGCGGGTGACACCGGGGAGCTGTTTTTT.

This clonotype was observed a few times. The rearrangement joins TRBV7-9 to TRBJ2-7, with 7 nucleotides matching TRBD2. This CDR3 comprises 14 residues. V shed 0 bases and J 6 bases; nucleotides not matched to a gene: 5. Germline V gene lookup returns CDR1 SEHNR and CDR2 FQNEAQ (reference sequence). The CDR3 region is CASSLAPGGSEQYV. CDR3 nucleotide sequence: TGTGCCAGCAGCTTAGCTCCGGGCGGGAGCGAGCAGTACGTC.

This clonotype was observed a few times. The rearrangement joins TRBV5-5 to TRBJ1-2, with D unresolved. Trimming shortened V by 7 bases and J by 4 bases, and 11 bases separated the two germline ends. Germline V gives CDR1 SGHKS, CDR2 YYEKEE (reference sequence). This CDR3 is built from 12 residues. CDR3 region: CASRLGVYGYTF. The CDR3 DNA follows: TGTGCCAGCCGCCTCGGGGTCTATGGCTACACCTTC.

This clonotype was recorded many times. V is TRBV20-1 and J is TRBJ2-1; 8 bases are shared with TRBD2. The junction had 8 bases not matched to a gene; V was cut back by 3 bases and J by 4 bases. The germline gives CDR1 DFQATT, CDR2 SNEGSKA (reference sequence). The CDR3 runs to 15 residues. In DNA, the CDR3 is TGCAGTGCTAGTCTCGGACTAGCACGTTACAATGAGCAGTTCTTC. This codes for CSASLGLARYNEQFF.

This clonotype was detected only a few times. The chain uses TRBV20-1 and TRBJ2-1; possibly TRBD1 for D (7 bases). The length of the CDR3 is 16 residues. V shed 0 bases and J shed 4 bases, with 16 bases lying between them. The V gene's germline CDR1 is DFQATT and CDR2 SNEGSKA (reference sequence). Here the CDR3 DNA reads TGCAGTGCTAGAGATAGGGCCAGGGGGGAATACAATGAGCAGTTCTTC. Its translation is CSARDRARGEYNEQFF.